The 27 T cell receptor beta chains in this list originate from one sample, sequenced in a study of response to subunit inactivated influenza vaccine. MiXCR, applied by TCRdb to the RT-PCR reads, yields one record per CDR3 protein. The table includes 650,000 to 700,000 distinct CDR3 sequences, 15% to 18% detected once. The sample here was PBMCs from blood, taken 11 to 12 days after vaccination. Source of these receptors: a man aged 50 to 60 who received an inactivated influenza vaccine.

In its sample, this clonotype was seen a few times. The chain couples TRBV6-1 to TRBJ2-1; perhaps TRBD2 as D (7 bases). Trimming took off 7 bases at V and 4 bases at J, with 17 bases between the two ends. This CDR3 spans 15 amino acids. Germline V gives CDR1 MNHNS, CDR2 SASEGT. CDR3 sequence: CASTGNREGYNEQFF. The CDR3 DNA sequence: TGTGCCAGCACCGGTAACAGGGAGGGATACAATGAGCAGTTCTTC.

The chain links TRBV5-1 to TRBJ2-5; no firm D call. Deletions cut 1 base from V and 3 bases from J, with 10 bases between. Germline V gene sequence: CDR1 SGHRS, CDR2 YFSETQ. The CDR3 length is 14 residues. This CDR3 is CASSLRTSEETQYF. The CDR3 nucleotides are TGCGCCAGCAGCTTGAGGACGTCCGAAGAGACCCAGTACTTC. Full variable domain (remainder filled in from reference TRBV5-1 and TRBJ2-5): KAGVTQTPRYLIKTRGQQVTLSCSPISGHRSVSWYQQTPGQGLQFLFEYFSETQRNKGNFPGRFSGRQFSNSRSEMNVSTLELGDSALYLCASSLRTSEETQYFGPGTRLLVL.

This clonotype has more than one count but fewer than ten. The chain links TRBV20-1 to TRBJ2-1; 9 bases agree with TRBD1. The V gene end was trimmed by 1 base and the J gene end by 7 bases; junction bases not matched to a gene: 8. The germline V gene encodes CDR1 DFQATT and CDR2 SNEGSKA (reference sequence). The CDR3 consists of 15 residues. The CDR3 coding sequence is TGCAGTGCTAGAGTGGGACAGGGAATGTCGAATGAGCAGTTCTTC. Amino acids: CSARVGQGMSNEQFF.

The genes are TRBV20-1 and TRBJ2-1, with 7 nucleotides matching TRBD2. This CDR3 region has 16 residues. Losses at the gene ends were 0 bases for V and 5 bases for J; bases not matched to a gene: 10. Germline loops: CDR1 DFQATT, CDR2 SNEGSKA (reference sequence). CDR3 nucleotides: TGCAGTGCTAGAGATCCGGGGGGTGGACCACACAATGAGCAGTTCTTC. It codes for CSARDPGGGPHNEQFF.

The V call is TRBV29-1, the J call TRBJ2-1; TRBD1 matches 8 bases. This CDR3 region has 14 residues. CDR1 is SQVTM and CDR2 is ANQGSEA in the germline V gene. The J segment lost 7 bases and the V segment lost 0 bases, leaving 5 bases of the junction unmatched. The CDR3 here is CSVEDQGAGNEQFF. The CDR3 coding sequence is TGCAGCGTTGAAGATCAGGGGGCGGGGAATGAGCAGTTCTTC.

This clonotype has a count of ten or more. The rearrangement joins TRBV7-2 to TRBJ1-4; weak D call: TRBD1 (6 bases). V lost 2 bases, J lost 7 bases, and 11 bases lay in between. The CDR3 contains 14 residues. Germline CDR1 is SGHTA and CDR2 is FQGNSA. The CDR3 here is CASSLSGTSEKLFF. CDR3 DNA: TGTGCCAGCAGCTTATCCGGGACAAGTGAAAAACTGTTTTTT.

CDR3 sequence reads: CASSQGARTVGEQYF. In DNA form, the CDR3 reads TGCGCCAGCAGCCAAGGAGCTCGAACTGTTGGCGAGCAGTACTTC. V is TRBV4-3 and J is TRBJ2-7; D uncertain. The ends were cut back, 1 base at V and 6 bases at J, with 16 bases in the middle. This CDR3 spans 15 amino acids. Per germline, CDR1 LGHNA and CDR2 YSLEER.

The chain uses TRBV29-1 and TRBJ2-1; 8 bases match TRBD1. CDR3 size: 14 residues. Germline V gene lookup returns CDR1 SQVTM and CDR2 ANQGSEA. V was pared by 6 bases and J by 6 bases, with 10 bases of the junction left unmatched. CDR3 DNA: TGCAGCGTCAACCGGGACAGGTCAGGCAATGAGCAGTTCTTC. This translates into CSVNRDRSGNEQFF.

This clonotype was observed once. The V call is TRBV3-1, the J call TRBJ1-4; 7 bases are a match to TRBD1. Germline loops: CDR1 LGHDT, CDR2 YNNKEL (reference sequence). The CDR3 spans 20 residues. J was trimmed by 0 bases and V by 4 bases; bases with no gene match: 17. The CDR3 sequence: CASSPSRQGVWRTTNEKLFF. Written as DNA, the CDR3 is TGTGCCAGCAGCCCTAGTCGACAGGGTGTGTGGCGTACAACTAATGAAAAACTGTTTTTT.

This clonotype was seen a handful of times. DNA for the CDR3: TGTGCCAGCAGCCCGGACAGGGTAATCGCAGATACGCAGTATTTT. Translation: CASSPDRVIADTQYF. This chain links TRBV2 with TRBJ2-3; TRBD1 matches at 8 bases. Germline loops: CDR1 SNHLY, CDR2 FYNNEI. The CDR3 runs 15 residues. J lost 4 bases, V lost 6 bases, and 9 bases had no gene match.

This clonotype is a singleton in its sample. The J gene is TRBJ2-2, the V gene TRBV6-1; 9 positions match TRBD2. After removal of 0 bases from V and 9 bases from J, the junction contained 8 bases not matched to a gene. This CDR3 contains 16 residues. CDR1 and CDR2 (germline): MNHNS, SASEGT. The CDR3 protein is CASSEAPGLASRELFF. Written as DNA, the CDR3 is TGTGCCAGCAGTGAAGCTCCGGGACTAGCAAGCCGGGAGCTGTTTTTT.

Only a few counts were recorded for this clonotype. This rearrangement joins TRBV5-5 to TRBJ2-4; a weak D match, TRBD1 (7 bases). Germline values: CDR1 SGHKS, CDR2 YYEKEE (reference sequence). CDR3 length equals 16 residues. Between the trimmed V and J ends, which lost 4 bases and 7 bases, there was a span of 21 bases. CDR3 sequence: CASSLGGEAGGNIQYF. CDR3 coding DNA: TGTGCCAGCAGCCTGGGGGGTGAGGCAGGGGGGAACATTCAGTACTTC.

This sequence joins TRBV28 and TRBJ2-7; TRBD1 matches 9 bases. The germline V gene has CDR1 MDHEN and CDR2 SYDVKM. This CDR3 has 15 amino acids. With V trimmed by 6 bases and J by 0 bases, 6 bases remained unmatched. CDR3 in amino acids: CASRPGTGSSYEQYF. The CDR3 bases are TGTGCCAGCAGACCCGGGACAGGGAGCTCCTACGAGCAGTACTTC. The full variable domain, in which reference TRBV28 and TRBJ2-7 provide the parts outside the CDR3, is DVKVTQSSRYLVKRTGEKVFLECVQDMDHENMFWYRQDPGLGLRLIYFSYDVKMKEKGDIPEGYSVSREKKERFSLILESASTNQTSMYLCASRPGTGSSYEQYFGPGTRLTVT.

This clonotype came up a few times. J is TRBJ2-7 and V is TRBV12-3 or TRBV12-4; D unresolved. The V end was cut by 0 bases, the J end by 6 bases, with 6 bases between. The CDR3 consists of 12 residues. In nucleotides, the CDR3 is TGTGCCAGCAGTTTAGCAGTCGGCGAGCAGTACTTC. This encodes CASSLAVGEQYF.

This sequence joins TRBV11-2 and TRBJ2-7; the match to TRBD1 covers 8 bases. This CDR3 has 14 residues. CDR1 and CDR2 from the germline V gene are SGHAT and FQNNGV. With V trimmed by 5 bases and J by 2 bases, 5 bases remained unmatched. CDR3: CASSPGGATYEQYF. Written as DNA, the CDR3 is TGTGCCAGCAGCCCAGGGGGCGCTACCTACGAGCAGTACTTC. The full variable domain, its missing parts supplied by reference TRBV11-2 and TRBJ2-7, is EAGVAQSPRYKIIEKRQSVAFWCNPISGHATLYWYQQILGQGPKLLIQFQNNGVVDDSQLPKDRFSAERLKGVDSTLKIQPAKLEDSAVYLCASSPGGATYEQYFGPGTRLTVT.

This clonotype was seen repeatedly, ten times or more. V gene TRBV28 combines with J gene TRBJ2-1; 8 bases are shared with TRBD2. With 6 bases clipped from V and 5 bases from J, the junction kept 12 bases outside the gene matches. Germline assignment: CDR1 MDHEN and CDR2 SYDVKM. The CDR3 has 16 amino acids. The CDR3 DNA sequence: TGTGCCAGCAGACCTCAGACTAGCGCGTATGACAATGAGCAGTTCTTC. Its protein is CASRPQTSAYDNEQFF.

V and J are TRBV12-3 or TRBV12-4 and TRBJ2-2; a possible D gene is TRBD1 (6 bases). With 5 bases removed from V and 6 bases from J, the gap between germline ends came to 13 bases. This CDR3 has 14 residues. The CDR3 here is CASSRTDRAGELFF. The DNA for the CDR3 is TGTGCCAGCAGTCGGACAGACCGGGCCGGGGAGCTGTTTTTT.

This clonotype was counted at least ten times. This rearrangement joins TRBV29-1 to TRBJ2-1; 12 bases are a match to TRBD2. The CDR3 runs 15 residues. Germline V gene data show CDR1 as SQVTM and CDR2 as ANQGSEA. With V trimmed by 7 bases and J by 3 bases, 7 bases remained unmatched. The CDR3 here is CSAKTSGGGYNEQFF. The DNA for the CDR3 is TGCAGCGCAAAGACTAGCGGGGGCGGCTACAATGAGCAGTTCTTC.

This clonotype was seen more than once but under ten times. This chain links TRBV18 with TRBJ2-7; 7 bases match TRBD1. This CDR3 contains 14 residues. The germline gives CDR1 KGHSH, CDR2 LQKENI. The trim removed 5 bases at V and 1 base at J, leaving 5 bases unmatched. CDR3 amino acids: CASSIRTGSYEQYF. The DNA of the CDR3 is TGTGCCAGCTCAATCCGGACAGGATCCTACGAGCAGTACTTC.

This clonotype was counted a few times. V is TRBV10-3 and J is TRBJ2-4, with TRBD2 identical over 10 bases. Trimming cost V 3 bases and J 0 bases; bases outside gene matches: 14. Looked up from germline, CDR1 is ENHRY and CDR2 is SYGVKD. This CDR3 is built from 20 residues. This chain's CDR3 is CAISEGPAGGRFLAKNIQYF. The CDR3 coding sequence is TGTGCCATCAGTGAAGGCCCAGCGGGGGGGCGGTTTCTAGCCAAAAACATTCAGTACTTC.

This clonotype has just a few counts. The genes are TRBV5-5 and TRBJ1-2; 8 positions match TRBD1. Trimming removed 4 bases from V and 3 bases from J; junction bases left unmatched: 8. This CDR3 has 15 residues. Germline CDR1 and CDR2: SGHKS and YYEKEE (reference sequence). CDR3 coding DNA: TGTGCCAGCAGCATCGGACAGGGTATGGACTATGGCTACACCTTC. Its protein product is CASSIGQGMDYGYTF.

This clonotype was counted between two and nine times. The rearrangement uses TRBV12-3 or TRBV12-4 and TRBJ2-1; TRBD2 agrees at 8 bases. V lost 4 bases to trimming and J lost 3 bases; unmatched junction nucleotides: 5. This CDR3 region has 15 residues. CDR3 protein: CASSSKRGHYNEQFF. The CDR3 DNA is TGTGCCAGCAGTTCTAAGCGGGGGCACTACAATGAGCAGTTCTTC.

At least ten counts were recorded for this clonotype. The rearrangement links TRBV7-2 to TRBJ2-5; TRBD1 agrees at 9 bases. The V and J ends lost 5 bases and 3 bases, in that order; junction bases with no gene match: 1. Germline CDR1 and CDR2: SGHTA and FQGNSA. CDR3 length: 13 residues. The CDR3 is CASSRDREETQYF. DNA of the CDR3: TGTGCCAGCAGCAGGGACAGGGAAGAGACCCAGTACTTC.

V and J are TRBV15 and TRBJ2-1; possibly TRBD1 or TRBD2 for D (5 bases each). The CDR3 is made up of 15 amino acids. Per germline, CDR1 LNHNV and CDR2 YYDKDF (reference sequence). Between the trimmed V and J ends, which lost 0 bases and 0 bases, there was a span of 6 bases. CDR3 region: CATSREGDSYNEQFF. CDR3 in DNA: TGTGCCACCAGCAGAGAGGGGGACTCCTACAATGAGCAGTTCTTC.

The chain is built from TRBV28 and TRBJ2-4; weak D call: TRBD2 (5 bases). Per germline, CDR1 MDHEN and CDR2 SYDVKM. Between the trimmed V and J ends, which lost 6 bases and 0 bases, there was a span of 12 bases. The CDR3 has 15 residues. The CDR3 DNA reads as TGTGCCAGCAGCGTCAGCGGTCTAGCCAAAAACATTCAGTACTTC. The encoded protein is CASSVSGLAKNIQYF.

V and J are TRBV20-1 and TRBJ2-7, with 8 bases lining up with TRBD2. Germline CDR1 reads DFQATT; CDR2 reads SNEGSKA (reference sequence). The CDR3 consists of 13 residues. Trimming removed 2 bases from V and 3 bases from J; junction bases left unmatched: 3. CDR3 DNA sequence: TGCAGTGCTAGACTAAGCGGGAGCTACGAGCAGTACTTC. It encodes CSARLSGSYEQYF.

This clonotype was recorded a few times. V gene TRBV15 combines with J gene TRBJ2-7; TRBD2 agrees at 13 bases. With 4 bases clipped from V and 2 bases from J, the junction kept 5 bases outside the gene matches. The CDR3 extends over 16 amino acids. Per the germline V gene, CDR1 is LNHNV and CDR2 is YYDKDF (reference sequence). Here the CDR3 reads CATSKGLAGAAYEQYF. DNA for the CDR3: TGTGCCACCAGCAAAGGACTAGCGGGAGCAGCCTACGAGCAGTACTTC.